This T cell receptor (gamma chain) was sequenced in a study of Vδ1+ human thymocytes. Germline V gene lookup returns CDR1 VENAVY and CDR2 YDSYNSRV. Trimming took 2 bases from V and 3 from J; bases not matched to a gene: 4. The CDR3 runs 13 residues. Purity of the sorted Vdelta1+ thymocytes ranged from about 97% to 99.6%. Study conclusions and caveats: Despite high sort purity, roughly a fifth of thymic T cell receptor delta sequences were Vdelta2. Thymic TRG and TRD repertoires appeared highly polyclonal. Unexpected Vdelta2 sequences could cause misinterpretation of bulk repertoire data.

The template was reverse-transcribed extracted RNA. The CDR3 regions were amplified by multiplex PCR from V-gene primers to a constant-region primer. TCRdb repeated clone calling on the multiplex PCR reads with CATT. The sample contains 35,000 or so gamma-chain clones, 20% to 25% of which appear only once. This clone came up a few times. Its specificity is unknown. The specimen sequenced was Vdelta1+ gamma-delta thymocytes from the thymus. The subset is: FACS-sorted CD3+ TCRalphabeta- TCRVdelta1+ TCRVdelta2- thymocytes. This sequence joins TRGV8 and TRGJ1 or TRGJ2. The receptor was derived from a girl less than two years old who had congenital heart surgery. The DNA for the CDR3 is TGTGCCACCTGGGATACCGTTTATTATAAGAAACTCTTT. This sequence encodes CATWDTVYYKKLF.